The clone carrying this T cell receptor (beta chain) was picked up a small number of times. Its specificity is unknown. The entry originates in a study of CD8 T cells in ankylosing spondylitis. Making use of molecular barcodes, quantitative 5'-RACE generated TCR beta libraries. TCRdb analysed the 5' RACE reads with MiXCR anew, one entry per CDR3 protein. The sample shows approximately 220,000 distinct CDR3 sequences, around 19% of them seen only once. Findings of the study overall: From matched ankylosing spondylitis synovial fluid, disease-linked clones were reportedly recovered at significantly enriched levels. Several highly homologous variants made up a TCR beta motif, and this motif appeared characteristic of ankylosing spondylitis blood. Reactive arthritis synovial fluid and blood were previously reported to contain some motif variants.

Material: blood, either unsorted or a sorted T cell fraction (not recorded which). The origin of this receptor is a male donor with ankylosing spondylitis.

CDR3: CASSQETGRRDTQYF. In DNA, the CDR3 is TGCGCCAGCAGCCAAGAAACCGGGAGACGGGATACGCAGTATTTT. This chain joins TRBV4-1 and TRBJ2-3; D is possibly TRBD2 (6 bases). Germline CDR1 and CDR2: MGHRA and YSYEKL. V was pared by 0 bases and J by 6 bases, with 13 bases between. The length of the CDR3 is 15 residues.